These 23 T cell receptor beta chains were all obtained from the same sample, sequenced in a study of blood T cell repertoires in COVID-19. The assay was immunoSEQ multiplex PCR, and TCRdb's table has in-frame clones only and misses some. The table records 50,000 or so clones, over 80% of them present only once. The sample comprised peripheral blood. The receptors derive from a man between 65 and 85 years old with acute or convalescent COVID-19.

The chain recombines TRBV4-3 with TRBJ1-1; 7 bases match TRBD1. This CDR3 is 15 amino acids long. Germline V CDR1 and CDR2: LGHNA, YSLEER. V was pared by 3 bases and J by 5 bases, with 9 bases of the junction left unmatched. This chain's CDR3 is CASSHIKGAGTEAFF. As DNA, the CDR3 is TGCGCCAGCAGCCACATTAAGGGGGCAGGAACTGAAGCTTTCTTT.

The chain couples TRBV24-1 to TRBJ2-1; 13 bases line up with TRBD2. The length of the CDR3 is 17 residues. V was pared by 3 bases and J by 6 bases, with 7 bases of the junction left unmatched. CDR1 and CDR2 (germline): KGHDR, SFDVKD. For the CDR3, the DNA is TGTGCCACCAGTGATACGGGACTAGCGGGGAGACCCAATGAGCAGTTCTTC. This codes for CATSDTGLAGRPNEQFF.

The chain has TRBV19 and TRBJ1-3; tentative D call: TRBD1 (6 bases). The CDR3 contains 14 residues. CDR1 and CDR2 from the germline V gene are LNHDA and SQIVND (reference sequence). Deletions cut 3 bases from V and 1 base from J, with 7 bases between. The CDR3 sequence: CASSIRGSGNTIYF. As DNA, the CDR3 is TGTGCCAGTAGTATTAGGGGGTCTGGAAACACCATATATTTT. Full variable domain (remainder filled in from reference TRBV19 and TRBJ1-3): DGGITQSPKYLFRKEGQNVTLSCEQNLNHDAMYWYRQDPGQGLRLIYYSQIVNDFQKGDIAEGYSVSREKKESFPLTVTSAQKNPTAFYLCASSIRGSGNTIYFGEGSWLTVV.

This clone came up a few times. This chain links TRBV29-1 with TRBJ1-1, with D possibly matching TRBD1 (5 bases). CDR3 length: 13 amino acids. The V gene's germline CDR1 is SQVTM and CDR2 ANQGSEA. V lost 7 bases, J lost 2 bases, and 14 bases lay in between. The CDR3 DNA follows: TGCAGCGGAACTGGACACCTCAACACTGAAGCTTTCTTT. Amino acid sequence: CSGTGHLNTEAFF.

The chain links TRBV11-3 to TRBJ1-3, with 9 bases aligning to TRBD1. The CDR3 runs to 15 residues. With 4 bases clipped from V and 1 base from J, the junction kept 2 bases outside the gene matches. Germline V gene data show CDR1 as SGHNT and CDR2 as YENEEA. In nucleotides, the CDR3 is TGTGCCAGCAGCTCCGGGACAGGGTCTGGAAACACCATATATTTT. Its protein product is CASSSGTGSGNTIYF.

The chain combines TRBV18 with TRBJ1-1; D is possibly TRBD1 (6 bases). Germline values: CDR1 KGHSH, CDR2 LQKENI. This CDR3 region has 13 residues. V gave up 2 bases and J gave up 11 bases, with 15 bases separating them. The chain's CDR3 is CASSPYPGEHAFF. The CDR3 DNA follows: TGTGCCAGCTCACCATATCCAGGGGAGCACGCTTTCTTT.

This clone was counted a few times. The chain links TRBV5-1 to TRBJ1-2; the match to TRBD1 covers 9 bases. V shed 1 base and J 4 bases; nucleotides not matched to a gene: 2. In germline, CDR1 is SGHRS, CDR2 YFSETQ. The CDR3 is 14 amino acids. CDR3 DNA sequence: TGCGCCAGCAGCTTGACAGGGGGCGGCTATGGCTACACCTTC. Protein product: CASSLTGGGYGYTF.

V is TRBV6-5 and J is TRBJ2-1, with 8 bases aligning to TRBD1. The CDR3 spans 15 residues. The V gene's germline CDR1 is MNHEY and CDR2 SVGAGI. The V segment lost 5 bases and the J segment 4 bases; nucleotides outside the gene matches: 7. The CDR3, as DNA: TGTGCCAGCAGTCCGACAGGGGACCCATACAATGAGCAGTTCTTC. It is translated as CASSPTGDPYNEQFF.

This clone showed up just a few times. CDR3 region: CASSPRGIDSPLHF. The CDR3 coding sequence is TGTGCCAGCAGCCCAAGGGGTATCGATTCACCCCTCCACTTT. The chain carries TRBV7-3 and TRBJ1-6, with D possibly being TRBD1 (5 bases). Trimming stripped 5 bases from V and 8 bases from J, with 13 bases between. This CDR3 is 14 amino acids long. In germline, CDR1 is SGHTA, CDR2 FQGTGA.

The chain couples TRBV7-2 to TRBJ1-4, with D perhaps matching TRBD1 (6 bases). With 5 bases removed from V and 3 bases from J, the gap between germline ends came to 13 bases. The germline CDR1 and CDR2 sequences are SGHTA and FQGNSA. The length of the CDR3 is 15 residues. CDR3 residues: CASSPSTGPNEKLFF. In DNA, the CDR3 is TGTGCCAGCAGCCCGTCGACAGGCCCTAATGAAAAACTGTTTTTT.

The chain recombines TRBV4-3 with TRBJ1-6; D is undetermined. This CDR3 contains 14 residues. Trimming took off 0 bases at V and 7 bases at J, with 7 bases between the two ends. Germline-derived CDR1 and CDR2 are LGHNA and YSLEER. CDR3: CASSQDPANSPLHF. The DNA for the CDR3 is TGCGCCAGCAGCCAAGATCCCGCGAATTCACCCCTCCACTTT.

The genes are TRBV28 and TRBJ2-5; possible D gene TRBD2, 6 bases. The CDR3 is 12 amino acids. The germline V gene encodes CDR1 MDHEN and CDR2 SYDVKM. V lost 8 bases, J lost 8 bases, and 15 bases lay in between. CDR3 in DNA: TGTGCCAGCCGGAGGGCCGAAGGTACCCAGTACTTC. Translation: CASRRAEGTQYF. Together with reference TRBV28 and TRBJ2-5, the CDR3 gives the full variable domain: DVKVTQSSRYLVKRTGEKVFLECVQDMDHENMFWYRQDPGLGLRLIYFSYDVKMKEKGDIPEGYSVSREKKERFSLILESASTNQTSMYLCASRRAEGTQYFGPGTRLLVL.

The chain is built from TRBV7-2 and TRBJ2-7; TRBD1 matches 7 bases. The CDR3 loop spans 11 amino acids. J gave up 10 bases and V 3 bases, and 3 bases lay outside the gene matches. Per the germline V gene, CDR1 is SGHTA and CDR2 is FQGNSA. DNA of the CDR3: TGTGCCAGCAGCTTTAGGGACAGTCAGTACTTC. Its translation is CASSFRDSQYF. Full variable domain (remainder filled in from reference TRBV7-2 and TRBJ2-7): GAGVSQSPSNKVTEKGKDVELRCDPISGHTALYWYRQSLGQGLEFLIYFQGNSAPDKSGLPSDRFSAERTGGSVSTLTIQRTQQEDSAVYLCASSFRDSQYFGPGTRLTVT.

V usage is TRBV15 and J usage is TRBJ1-3; D unresolved. The ends were cut back, 9 bases at V and 4 bases at J, with 7 bases in the middle. The CDR3 has 11 residues. Germline assignment: CDR1 LNHNV and CDR2 YYDKDF (reference sequence). This chain's CDR3 is CATKAGNTIYF. Here the CDR3 DNA reads TGTGCCACAAAAGCCGGAAACACCATATATTTT. Supplemented by reference TRBV15 and TRBJ1-3, the full variable domain reads DAMVIQNPRYQVTQFGKPVTLSCSQTLNHNVMYWYQQKSSQAPKLLFHYYDKDFNNEADTPDNFQSRRPNTSFCFLDIRSPGLGDTAMYLCATKAGNTIYFGEGSWLTVV.

The CDR3 protein is CASSENRGLTEAFF. The CDR3 bases are TGTGCCAGCAGTGAAAACAGGGGGCTCACTGAAGCTTTCTTT. The chain employs TRBV2 and TRBJ1-1, with 9 bases that match TRBD1. J was trimmed by 4 bases and V by 2 bases; bases with no gene match: 2. Germline V lookup: CDR1 SNHLY, CDR2 FYNNEI. The CDR3 length is 14 residues.

This clone was observed a few times. The CDR3, as DNA: TGTGCCAGCAGTTACGACGGGGTGAAACCTGAAGCTTTCTTT. Encoded protein: CASSYDGVKPEAFF. The chain combines TRBV6-5 with TRBJ1-1; D not certain. Trimming removed 2 bases at V and 6 bases at J, with 13 bases between. The CDR3 is made up of 14 amino acids. The germline gives CDR1 MNHEY, CDR2 SVGAGI.

The V and J genes are TRBV27 and TRBJ2-2; 13 positions agree with TRBD2. V lost 6 bases, J lost 4 bases, and 8 bases stayed unmatched. CDR1 MNHEY and CDR2 SMNVEV come from the germline V gene (reference sequence). The CDR3 has 17 amino acids. CDR3 sequence reads: CASSLRGTSGVTGELFF. The CDR3 DNA reads as TGTGCCAGCAGCCTTCGGGGGACTAGCGGGGTCACCGGGGAGCTGTTTTTT.

This sequence joins TRBV28 and TRBJ1-5; TRBD1 agrees at 8 bases. V lost 3 bases to trimming and J lost 11 bases; unmatched junction nucleotides: 12. The length of the CDR3 is 15 residues. Looked up from germline, CDR1 is MDHEN and CDR2 is SYDVKM. This CDR3 reads CASSFPTGAANSQHF. The CDR3 DNA follows: TGTGCCAGCAGTTTCCCGACAGGGGCGGCGAACTCCCAGCATTTT.

This clone was found a few times. The rearrangement joins TRBV14 to TRBJ2-2, with a weak D call TRBD1 (5 bases). The CDR3 contains 12 residues. V lost 6 bases and J lost 6, with 8 bases in between. Germline CDR1 reads SGHDN; CDR2 reads FVKESK. The DNA for the CDR3 is TGTGCCAGCAGGGACATTGCCGGGGAGCTGTTTTTT. The encoded protein is CASRDIAGELFF.

The V call is TRBV30, the J call TRBJ2-7; 8 bases map to TRBD1. Looked up from germline, CDR1 is GTSNPN and CDR2 is SVGIG (reference sequence). This CDR3 contains 14 residues. The ends lost 1 base at V and 2 bases at J; junction bases unmatched: 4. The CDR3 nucleotides are TGTGCCTGGAGTGCACAGGGGGTGACCTACGAGCAGTACTTC. Its translation: CAWSAQGVTYEQYF.

The CDR3 protein is CASSVSTVGQPQHF. The CDR3 nucleotides read TGTGCCAGCAGTGTGTCGACAGTGGGTCAGCCCCAGCATTTT. The chain couples TRBV2 to TRBJ1-5, with D possibly TRBD1 on 5 matching bases. V was cut by 4 bases and J by 6 bases, with 13 bases left in between. The germline V gene has CDR1 SNHLY and CDR2 FYNNEI. This CDR3 is 14 amino acids long.

This chain joins TRBV11-3 and TRBJ2-5, with D possibly TRBD1 on 6 matching bases. Between the trimmed V and J ends, which lost 1 base and 5 bases, there was a span of 17 bases. This CDR3 contains 16 residues. Germline lookup yields CDR1 SGHNT and CDR2 YENEEA. CDR3 in amino acids: CASSLGMKGVRETQYF. Written as DNA, the CDR3 is TGTGCCAGCAGCTTAGGAATGAAGGGGGTGAGGGAGACCCAGTACTTC.

The V gene is TRBV3-1 (or the pseudogene TRBV3-2), the J gene TRBJ2-7; TRBD2 aligns across 7 bases. The CDR3 has 14 amino acids. V gave up 5 bases and J gave up 5 bases; unmatched junction bases: 9. Germline V gene data show CDR1 as LGHDT and CDR2 as YNNKEL (reference sequence). The CDR3 sequence is CASSNQASGNEQYF. The CDR3 region has the DNA TGTGCCAGCAGCAATCAGGCTAGCGGTAACGAGCAGTACTTC.